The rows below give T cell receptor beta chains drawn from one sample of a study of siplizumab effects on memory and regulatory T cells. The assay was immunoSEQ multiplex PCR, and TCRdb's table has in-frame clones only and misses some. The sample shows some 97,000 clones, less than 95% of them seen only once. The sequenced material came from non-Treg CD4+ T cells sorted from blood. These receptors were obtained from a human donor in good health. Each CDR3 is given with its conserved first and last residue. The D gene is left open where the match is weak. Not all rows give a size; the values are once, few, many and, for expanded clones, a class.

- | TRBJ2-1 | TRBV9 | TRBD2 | TGTGCCAGCAGCGTCCTAGCGGGAGATATCTACAATGAGCAGTTCTTC | CASSVLAGDIYNEQFF
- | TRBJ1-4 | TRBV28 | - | TGTGCCAGCAGTCCCAGTACGTTTGGGGATAATGAAAAACTGTTTTTT | CASSPSTFGDNEKLFF
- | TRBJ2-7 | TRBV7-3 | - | TGTGCCAGCAGCTTAGTTTTGGAGTGGGGCGAGCAGTACTTC | CASSLVLEWGEQYF
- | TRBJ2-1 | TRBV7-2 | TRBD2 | TGTGCCAGCAGACTAGCGGGAGGGTTGATGAATGAGCAGTTCTTC | CASRLAGGLMNEQFF
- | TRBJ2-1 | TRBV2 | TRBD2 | TGTGCCAGCAGTGCGGGGACTAGCGGTTACAATGAGCAGTTCTTC | CASSAGTSGYNEQFF
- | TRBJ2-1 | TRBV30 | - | TGTGCCTGGAGTTCCCCAGCGGATGAGCAGTTCTTC | CAWSSPADEQFF
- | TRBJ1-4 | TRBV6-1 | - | TGTGCCAGCAGTGAGTTGATAACAACTAATGAAAAACTGTTTTTT | CASSELITTNEKLFF
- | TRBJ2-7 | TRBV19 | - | TGTGCCAGTAGTATAGACTCCTATGTTCCCGAGCAGTACTTC | CASSIDSYVPEQYF
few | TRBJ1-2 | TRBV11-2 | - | TGTGCCAGCAGCCCTCGGATCGGGGGGGCTGGTGGCTACACCTTC | CASSPRIGGAGGYTF
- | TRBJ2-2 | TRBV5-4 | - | TGTGCCAGCAGCTTGGATGCAGCGGGTGGCACCGGGGAGCTGTTTTTT | CASSLDAAGGTGELFF
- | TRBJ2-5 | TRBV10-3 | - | TGTGCCATCAGTGGGTGGGGCCCCGAGACCCAGTACTTC | CAISGWGPETQYF
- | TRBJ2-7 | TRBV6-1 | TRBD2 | TGTGCCAGCAGGCCGACTAGCGGGGCCTACGAGCAGTACTTC | CASRPTSGAYEQYF
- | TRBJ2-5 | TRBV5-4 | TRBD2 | TGTGCCAGCAGTCTCCTAGCGGCTCAAGAGACCCAGTACTTC | CASSLLAAQETQYF
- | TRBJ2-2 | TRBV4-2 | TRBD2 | TGTGCCAGCAGCCAAGAACTAGCGGGAGTGAGGACCGGGGAGCTGTTTTTT | CASSQELAGVRTGELFF
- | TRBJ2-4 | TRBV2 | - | TGTGCCAGCAGTGATCGACAGAAGGCCAAAAACATTCAGTACTTC | CASSDRQKAKNIQYF
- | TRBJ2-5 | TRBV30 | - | TGTGCCTGGAGTGTTGGAGAGACCCAGTACTTC | CAWSVGETQYF
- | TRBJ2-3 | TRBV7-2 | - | TGTGCCAGCAGCCCCCCCCGTATGGGCACAGATACGCAGTATTTT | CASSPPRMGTDTQYF
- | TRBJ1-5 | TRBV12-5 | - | TGTGCTAGTGGTTTCCTTATAGATCAGCCCCAGCATTTT | CASGFLIDQPQHF
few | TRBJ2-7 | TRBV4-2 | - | TGTGCCAGCAGCCAAGAGGGCAGGGATTACGAGCAGTACTTC | CASSQEGRDYEQYF
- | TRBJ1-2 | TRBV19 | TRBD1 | TGTGCCAGTAGTATCCGCGGACAGGGTACCTATGGCTACACCTTC | CASSIRGQGTYGYTF
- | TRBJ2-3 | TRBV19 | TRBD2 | TGTGCCAGTAGTACCACTAGCGGGAGCACAGATACGCAGTATTTT | CASSTTSGSTDTQYF
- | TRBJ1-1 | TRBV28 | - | TGTGCCAGCAGTTTAAGAACCATCTGGACTTTCTTT | CASSLRTIWTFF
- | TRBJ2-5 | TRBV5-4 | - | TGTGCCAGCAGCTTAAGGTACCAAGAGACCCAGTACTTC | CASSLRYQETQYF
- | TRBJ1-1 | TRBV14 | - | TGCGCCAGCAGCCACAAGTCGGACAGTGGGGGGCTGAGGAGCACTGAAGCTTTCTTT | CASSHKSDSGGLRSTEAFF
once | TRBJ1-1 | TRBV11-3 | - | TGTGCCAGCAGCTTAGGGGAAACTGAAGCTTTCTTT | CASSLGETEAFF
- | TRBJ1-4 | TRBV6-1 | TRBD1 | TGTGCCAGCGTGACAGGGGGCAGGACTAATGAAAAACTGTTTTTT | CASVTGGRTNEKLFF
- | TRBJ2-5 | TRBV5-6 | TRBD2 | TGTGCCAGCAGCTTGCTAGCGGGGAAAAAAGAGACCCAGTACTTC | CASSLLAGKKETQYF
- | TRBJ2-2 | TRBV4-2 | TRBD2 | TGTGCCAGCAGCCGCGAGCTAGCGGGAGATATCGGGGAGCTGTTTTTT | CASSRELAGDIGELFF
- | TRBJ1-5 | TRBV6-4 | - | TGTGCCAGCAGTGAGCAGGCAGATCAGCCCCAGCATTTT | CASSEQADQPQHF
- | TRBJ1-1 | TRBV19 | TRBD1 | TGTGCCAGTAGTATAATCGAGGGGGCAAAATTTAACACTGAAGCTTTCTTT | CASSIIEGAKFNTEAFF
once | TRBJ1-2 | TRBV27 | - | TGTGCCAGCAGTCCCGGGGCGGGGGATGGCTACACCTTC | CASSPGAGDGYTF